This T cell receptor beta chain appears in the sequencing data of a study of blood T cell repertoires in COVID-19. Background on the study: Sites across the United States, Italy and Spain contributed samples from acute and convalescent COVID-19. Sample material is recorded as cDNA or gDNA derived from T cells, B-cell-depleted T cells, or PBMCs.

This clone was seen once. Per the study methods: How many nucleated cells were present was estimated from reference gene primer amplification. Some clones are missing from TCRdb's copy, which holds only in-frame ones; the method was immunoSEQ multiplex PCR. V and J calls and clone size are as listed in that table; D and trimming were resolved from the DNA. The table shows roughly 33,000 clones, with more than 85% occurring only once. This sequence was found in a human donor in a cohort sampled during active COVID-19. Sequenced material: peripheral blood.

The CDR3 spells CASSRGAVEQYF. CDR3 bases: TGTGCCAGCAGCAGGGGGGCCGTCGAGCAGTACTTC. This sequence joins TRBV12-3 or TRBV12-4 and TRBJ2-7; possible D gene TRBD1, 7 bases. With 6 bases removed from V and 6 bases from J, the gap between germline ends came to 12 bases. The CDR3 loop spans 12 amino acids.